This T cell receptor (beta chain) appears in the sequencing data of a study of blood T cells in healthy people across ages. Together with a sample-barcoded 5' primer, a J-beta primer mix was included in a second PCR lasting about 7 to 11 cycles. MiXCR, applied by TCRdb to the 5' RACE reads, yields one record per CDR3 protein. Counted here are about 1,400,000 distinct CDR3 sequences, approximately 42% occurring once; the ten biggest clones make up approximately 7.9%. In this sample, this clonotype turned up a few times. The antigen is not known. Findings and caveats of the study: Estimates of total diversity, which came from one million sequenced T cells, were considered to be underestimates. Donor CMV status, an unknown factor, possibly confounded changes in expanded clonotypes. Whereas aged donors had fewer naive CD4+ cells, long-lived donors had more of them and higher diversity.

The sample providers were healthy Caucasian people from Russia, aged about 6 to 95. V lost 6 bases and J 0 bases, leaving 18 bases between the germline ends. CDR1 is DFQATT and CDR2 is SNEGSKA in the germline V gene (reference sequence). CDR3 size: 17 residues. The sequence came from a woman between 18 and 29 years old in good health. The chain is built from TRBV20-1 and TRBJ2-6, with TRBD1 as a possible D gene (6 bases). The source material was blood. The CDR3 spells CSARAQGITSGANVLTF. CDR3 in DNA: TGCAGTGCCAGGGCACAGGGCATAACCTCTGGGGCCAACGTCCTGACTTTC.